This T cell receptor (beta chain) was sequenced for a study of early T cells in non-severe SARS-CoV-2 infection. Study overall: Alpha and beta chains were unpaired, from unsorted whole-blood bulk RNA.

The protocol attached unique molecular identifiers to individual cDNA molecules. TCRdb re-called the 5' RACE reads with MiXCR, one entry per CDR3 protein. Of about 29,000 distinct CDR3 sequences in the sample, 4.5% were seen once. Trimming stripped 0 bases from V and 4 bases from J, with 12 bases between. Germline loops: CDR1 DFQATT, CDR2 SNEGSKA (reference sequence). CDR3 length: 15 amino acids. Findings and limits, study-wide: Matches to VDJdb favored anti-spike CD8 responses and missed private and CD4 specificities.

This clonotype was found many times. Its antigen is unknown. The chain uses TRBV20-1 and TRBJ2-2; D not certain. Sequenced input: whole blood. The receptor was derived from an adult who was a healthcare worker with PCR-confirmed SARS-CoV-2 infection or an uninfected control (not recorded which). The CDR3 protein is CSARDSERGTGELFF. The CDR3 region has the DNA TGCAGTGCTAGAGATTCCGAACGAGGCACCGGGGAGCTGTTTTTT.